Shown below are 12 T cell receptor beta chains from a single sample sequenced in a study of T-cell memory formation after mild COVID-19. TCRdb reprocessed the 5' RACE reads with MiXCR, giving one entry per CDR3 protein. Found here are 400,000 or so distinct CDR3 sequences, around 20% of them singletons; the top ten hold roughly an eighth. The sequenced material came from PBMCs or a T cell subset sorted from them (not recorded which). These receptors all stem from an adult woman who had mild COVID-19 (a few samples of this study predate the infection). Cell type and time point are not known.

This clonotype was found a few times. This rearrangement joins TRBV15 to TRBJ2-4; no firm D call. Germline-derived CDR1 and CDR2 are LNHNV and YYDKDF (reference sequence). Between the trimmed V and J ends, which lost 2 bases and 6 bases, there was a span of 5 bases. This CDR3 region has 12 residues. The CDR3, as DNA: TGTGCCACCAGCAGATCGTTAAACATTCAGTACTTC. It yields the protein CATSRSLNIQYF. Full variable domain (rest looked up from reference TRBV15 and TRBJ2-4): DAMVIQNPRYQVTQFGKPVTLSCSQTLNHNVMYWYQQKSSQAPKLLFHYYDKDFNNEADTPDNFQSRRPNTSFCFLDIRSPGLGDTAMYLCATSRSLNIQYFGAGTRLSVL.

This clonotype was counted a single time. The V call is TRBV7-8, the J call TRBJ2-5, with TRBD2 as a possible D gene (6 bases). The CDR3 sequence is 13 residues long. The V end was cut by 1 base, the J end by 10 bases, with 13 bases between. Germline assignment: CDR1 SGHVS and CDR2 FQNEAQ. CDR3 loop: CASSLGGVADQYF. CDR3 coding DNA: TGTGCCAGCAGCTTAGGGGGGGTTGCGGACCAGTACTTC.

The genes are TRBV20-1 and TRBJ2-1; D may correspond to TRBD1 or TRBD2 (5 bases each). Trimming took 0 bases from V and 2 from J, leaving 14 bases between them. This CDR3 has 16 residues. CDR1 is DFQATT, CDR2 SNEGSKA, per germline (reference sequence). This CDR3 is CSARDPQRGAYNEQFF. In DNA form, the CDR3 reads TGCAGTGCTAGAGACCCCCAGAGGGGCGCCTACAATGAGCAGTTCTTC.

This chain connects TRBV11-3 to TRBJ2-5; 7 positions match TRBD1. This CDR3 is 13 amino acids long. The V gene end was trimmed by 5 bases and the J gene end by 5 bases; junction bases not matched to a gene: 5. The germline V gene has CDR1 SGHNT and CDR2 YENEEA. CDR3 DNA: TGTGCCAGCAGCCCGACAGGGTGGGAGACCCAGTACTTC. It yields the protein CASSPTGWETQYF. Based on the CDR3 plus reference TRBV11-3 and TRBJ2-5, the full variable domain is EAGVVQSPRYKIIEKKQPVAFWCNPISGHNTLYWYLQNLGQGPELLIRYENEEAVDDSQLPKDRFSAERLKGVDSTLKIQPAELGDSAVYLCASSPTGWETQYFGPGTRLLVL.

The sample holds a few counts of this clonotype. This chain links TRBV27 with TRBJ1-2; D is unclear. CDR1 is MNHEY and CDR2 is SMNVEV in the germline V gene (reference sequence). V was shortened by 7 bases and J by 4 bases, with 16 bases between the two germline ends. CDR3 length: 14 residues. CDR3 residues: CASKATEDFYGYTF. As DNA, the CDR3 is TGTGCCAGCAAAGCTACAGAAGACTTCTATGGCTACACCTTC.

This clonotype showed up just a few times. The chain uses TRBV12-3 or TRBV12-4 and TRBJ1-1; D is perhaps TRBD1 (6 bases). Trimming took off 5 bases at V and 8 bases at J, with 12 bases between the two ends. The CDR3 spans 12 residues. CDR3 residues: CASSPDRLEAFF. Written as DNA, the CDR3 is TGTGCCAGCAGTCCCGACAGGTTAGAAGCTTTCTTT.

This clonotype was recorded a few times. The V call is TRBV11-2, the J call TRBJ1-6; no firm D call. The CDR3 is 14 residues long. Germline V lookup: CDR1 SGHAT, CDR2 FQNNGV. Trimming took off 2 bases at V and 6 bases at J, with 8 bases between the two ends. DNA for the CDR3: TGTGCCAGCAGCTTAAGGGAGATTAATTCACCCCTCCACTTT. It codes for CASSLREINSPLHF.

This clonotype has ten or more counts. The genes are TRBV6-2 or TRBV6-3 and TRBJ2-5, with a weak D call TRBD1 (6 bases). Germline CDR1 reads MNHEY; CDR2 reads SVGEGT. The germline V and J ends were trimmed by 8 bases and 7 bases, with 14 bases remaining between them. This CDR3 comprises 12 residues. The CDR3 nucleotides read TGTGCCAGCGGGGGCGGCCTACGGACCCAGTACTTC. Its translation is CASGGGLRTQYF.

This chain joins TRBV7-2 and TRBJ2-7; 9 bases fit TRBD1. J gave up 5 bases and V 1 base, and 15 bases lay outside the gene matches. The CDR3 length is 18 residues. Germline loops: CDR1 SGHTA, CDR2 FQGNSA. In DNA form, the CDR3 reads TGTGCCAGCAGCTTAGACAGTATGGGGGACAGGGTTATAAACGAGCAGTACTTC. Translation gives CASSLDSMGDRVINEQYF.

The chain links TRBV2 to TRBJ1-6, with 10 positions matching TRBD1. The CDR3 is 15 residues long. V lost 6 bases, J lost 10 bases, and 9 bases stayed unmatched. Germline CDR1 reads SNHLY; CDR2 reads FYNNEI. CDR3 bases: TGTGCCAGCAGCGCCGGACAGGGGGTCTTATCACCCCTCCACTTT. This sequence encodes CASSAGQGVLSPLHF.

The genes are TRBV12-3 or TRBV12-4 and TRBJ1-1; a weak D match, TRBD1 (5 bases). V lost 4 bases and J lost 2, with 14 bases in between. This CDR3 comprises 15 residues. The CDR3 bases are TGTGCCAGCAGTTCAACTGACAGCCGAAACACTGAAGCTTTCTTT. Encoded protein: CASSSTDSRNTEAFF.

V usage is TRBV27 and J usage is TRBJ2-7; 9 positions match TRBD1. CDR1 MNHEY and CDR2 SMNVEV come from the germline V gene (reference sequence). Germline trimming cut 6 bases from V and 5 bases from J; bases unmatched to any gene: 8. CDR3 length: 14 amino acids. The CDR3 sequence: CASRSGTGLHEQYF. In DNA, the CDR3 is TGTGCCAGCAGATCCGGGACAGGGTTGCACGAGCAGTACTTC.